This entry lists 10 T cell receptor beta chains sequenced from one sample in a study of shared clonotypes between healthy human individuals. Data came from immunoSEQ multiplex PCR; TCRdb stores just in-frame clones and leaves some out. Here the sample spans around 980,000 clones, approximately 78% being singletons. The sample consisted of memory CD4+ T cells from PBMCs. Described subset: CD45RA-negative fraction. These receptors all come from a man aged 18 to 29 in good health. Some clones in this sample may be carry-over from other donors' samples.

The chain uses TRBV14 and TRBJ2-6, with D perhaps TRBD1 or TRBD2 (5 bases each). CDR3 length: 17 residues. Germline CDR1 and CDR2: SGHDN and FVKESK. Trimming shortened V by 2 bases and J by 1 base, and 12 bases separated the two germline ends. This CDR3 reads CASSQFEGLSGANVLTF. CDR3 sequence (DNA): TGTGCCAGCAGCCAATTTGAGGGGTTATCTGGGGCCAACGTCCTGACTTTC.

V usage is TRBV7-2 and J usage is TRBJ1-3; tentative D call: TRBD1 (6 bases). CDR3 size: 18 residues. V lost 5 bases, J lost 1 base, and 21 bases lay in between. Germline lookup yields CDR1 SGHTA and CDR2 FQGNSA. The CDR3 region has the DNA TGTGCCAGCAGCCCCCGGACTCGAGGGGGGGTATCTGGAAACACCATATATTTT. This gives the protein CASSPRTRGGVSGNTIYF. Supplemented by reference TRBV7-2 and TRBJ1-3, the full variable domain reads GAGVSQSPSNKVTEKGKDVELRCDPISGHTALYWYRQSLGQGLEFLIYFQGNSAPDKSGLPSDRFSAERTGGSVSTLTIQRTQQEDSAVYLCASSPRTRGGVSGNTIYFGEGSWLTVV.

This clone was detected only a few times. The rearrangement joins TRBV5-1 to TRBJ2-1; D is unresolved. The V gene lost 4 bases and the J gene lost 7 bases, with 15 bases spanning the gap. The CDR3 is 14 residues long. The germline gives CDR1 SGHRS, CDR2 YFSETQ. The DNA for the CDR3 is TGCGCCAGCAGCCAAACAGTTGGGCTGAATGAGCAGTTCTTC. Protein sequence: CASSQTVGLNEQFF.

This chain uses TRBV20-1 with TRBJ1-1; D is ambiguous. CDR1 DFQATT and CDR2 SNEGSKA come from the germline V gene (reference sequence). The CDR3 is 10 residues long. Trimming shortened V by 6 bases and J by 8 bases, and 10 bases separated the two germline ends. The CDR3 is CSAPHVEAFF. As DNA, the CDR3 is TGCAGTGCCCCTCATGTGGAAGCTTTCTTT.

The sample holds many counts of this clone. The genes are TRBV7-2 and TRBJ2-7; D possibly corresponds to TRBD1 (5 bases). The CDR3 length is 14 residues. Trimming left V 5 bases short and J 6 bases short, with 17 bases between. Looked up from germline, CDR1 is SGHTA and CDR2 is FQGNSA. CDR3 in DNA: TGTGCCAGCAGCGGGGCCGGGTTTGAGTCCGAGCAGTACTTC. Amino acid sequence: CASSGAGFESEQYF.

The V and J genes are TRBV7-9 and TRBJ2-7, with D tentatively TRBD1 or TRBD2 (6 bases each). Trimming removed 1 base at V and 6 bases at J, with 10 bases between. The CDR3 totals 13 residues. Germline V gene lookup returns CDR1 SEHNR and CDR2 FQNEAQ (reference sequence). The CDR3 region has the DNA TGTGCCAGCAGCTTAGAGGAGGGGGGCGAGCAGTACTTC. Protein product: CASSLEEGGEQYF.

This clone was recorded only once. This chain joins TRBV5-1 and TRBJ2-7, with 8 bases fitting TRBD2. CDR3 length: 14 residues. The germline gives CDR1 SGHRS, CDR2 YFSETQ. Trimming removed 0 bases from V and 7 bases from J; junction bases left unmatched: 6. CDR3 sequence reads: CASSLELAGAEQYF. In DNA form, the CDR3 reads TGCGCCAGCAGCTTGGAGCTAGCGGGCGCAGAGCAGTACTTC.

DNA for the CDR3: TGTGCCAGCACCAACCATGGGGGTTACTACAATGAGCAGTTCTTC. Translating gives CASTNHGGYYNEQFF. The V gene is TRBV28, the J gene TRBJ2-1; D is perhaps TRBD1 or TRBD2 (5 bases each). The CDR3 has 15 residues. V was trimmed by 7 bases and J by 3 bases, leaving 16 bases between them. Per germline, CDR1 MDHEN and CDR2 SYDVKM.

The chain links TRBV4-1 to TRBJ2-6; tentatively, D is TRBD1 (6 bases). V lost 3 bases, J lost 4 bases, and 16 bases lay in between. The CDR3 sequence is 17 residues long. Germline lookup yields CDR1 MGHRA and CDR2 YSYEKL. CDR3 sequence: CASSHPTGLLGANVLTF. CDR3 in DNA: TGCGCCAGCAGCCACCCGACAGGTCTCTTAGGGGCCAACGTCCTGACTTTC.

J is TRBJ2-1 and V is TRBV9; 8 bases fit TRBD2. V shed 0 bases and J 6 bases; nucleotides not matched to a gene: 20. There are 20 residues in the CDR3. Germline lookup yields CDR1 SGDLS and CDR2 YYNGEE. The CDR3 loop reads CASSVEVGSEGLEWSNEQFF. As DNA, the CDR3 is TGTGCCAGCAGCGTAGAGGTCGGGTCGGAGGGACTAGAATGGTCCAATGAGCAGTTCTTC.